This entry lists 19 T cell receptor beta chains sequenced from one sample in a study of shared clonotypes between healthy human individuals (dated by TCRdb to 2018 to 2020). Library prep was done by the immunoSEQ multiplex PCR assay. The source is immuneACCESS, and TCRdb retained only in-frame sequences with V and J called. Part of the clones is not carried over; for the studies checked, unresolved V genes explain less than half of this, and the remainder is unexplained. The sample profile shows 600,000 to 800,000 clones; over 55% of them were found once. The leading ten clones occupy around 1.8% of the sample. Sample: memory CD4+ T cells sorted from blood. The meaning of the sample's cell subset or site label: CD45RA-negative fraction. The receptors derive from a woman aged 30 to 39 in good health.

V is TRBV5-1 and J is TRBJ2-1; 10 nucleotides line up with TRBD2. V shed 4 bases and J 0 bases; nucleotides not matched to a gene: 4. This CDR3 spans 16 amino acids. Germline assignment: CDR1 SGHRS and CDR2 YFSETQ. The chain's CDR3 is CASSTSGDFSYNEQFF. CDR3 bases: TGCGCCAGCAGCACTAGCGGGGACTTCTCCTACAATGAGCAGTTCTTC.

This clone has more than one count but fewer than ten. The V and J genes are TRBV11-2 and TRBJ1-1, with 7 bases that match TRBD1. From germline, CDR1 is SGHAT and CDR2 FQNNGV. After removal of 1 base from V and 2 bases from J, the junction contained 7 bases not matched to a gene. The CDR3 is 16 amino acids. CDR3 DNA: TGTGCCAGCAGCTTAGCCATACAGGGGAAAAACACTGAAGCTTTCTTT. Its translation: CASSLAIQGKNTEAFF.

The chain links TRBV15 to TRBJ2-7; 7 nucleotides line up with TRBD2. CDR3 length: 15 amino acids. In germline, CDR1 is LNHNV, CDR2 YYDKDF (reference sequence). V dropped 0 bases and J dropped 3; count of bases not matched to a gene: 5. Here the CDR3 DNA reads TGTGCCACCAGCAGAGACCCGGGACTAAGCTACGAGCAGTACTTC. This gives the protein CATSRDPGLSYEQYF.

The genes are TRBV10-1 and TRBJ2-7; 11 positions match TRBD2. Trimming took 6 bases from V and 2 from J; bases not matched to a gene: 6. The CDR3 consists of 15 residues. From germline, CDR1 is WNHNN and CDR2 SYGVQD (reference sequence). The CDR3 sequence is CASSNEGLAAYEQYF. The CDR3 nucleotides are TGCGCCAGCAGCAATGAGGGACTAGCGGCCTACGAGCAGTACTTC.

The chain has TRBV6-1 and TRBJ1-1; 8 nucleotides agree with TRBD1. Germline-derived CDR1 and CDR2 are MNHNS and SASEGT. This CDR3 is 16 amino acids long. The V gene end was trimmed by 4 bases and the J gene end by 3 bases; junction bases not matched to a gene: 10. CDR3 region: CASSASPGQGHTEAFF. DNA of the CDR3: TGTGCCAGCAGTGCGTCCCCTGGACAGGGCCACACTGAAGCTTTCTTT.

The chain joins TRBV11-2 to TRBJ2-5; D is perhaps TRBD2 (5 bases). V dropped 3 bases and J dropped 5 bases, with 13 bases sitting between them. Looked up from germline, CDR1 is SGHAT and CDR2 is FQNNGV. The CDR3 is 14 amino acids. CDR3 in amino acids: CASSFAKAGETQYF. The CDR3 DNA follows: TGTGCCAGCAGCTTTGCAAAGGCGGGCGAGACCCAGTACTTC.

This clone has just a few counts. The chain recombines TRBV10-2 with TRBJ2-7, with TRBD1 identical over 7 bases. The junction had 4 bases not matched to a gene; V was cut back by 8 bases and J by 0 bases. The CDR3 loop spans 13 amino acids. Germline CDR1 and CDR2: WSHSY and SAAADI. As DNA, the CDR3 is TGCGCCAGCTCGGGACAGAGCTCCTACGAGCAGTACTTC. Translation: CASSGQSSYEQYF.

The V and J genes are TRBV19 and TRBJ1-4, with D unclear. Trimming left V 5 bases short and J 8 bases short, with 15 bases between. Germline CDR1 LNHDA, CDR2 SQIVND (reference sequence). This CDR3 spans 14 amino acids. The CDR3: CASSPLVPGEKLFF. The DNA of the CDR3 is TGTGCCAGTAGTCCATTAGTTCCCGGGGAAAAACTGTTTTTT.

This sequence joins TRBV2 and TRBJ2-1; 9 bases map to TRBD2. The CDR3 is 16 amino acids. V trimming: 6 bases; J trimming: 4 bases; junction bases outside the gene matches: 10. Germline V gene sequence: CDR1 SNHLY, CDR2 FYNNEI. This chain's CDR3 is CASRALVAGEYNEQFF. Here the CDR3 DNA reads TGTGCCAGCAGGGCGTTAGTAGCGGGAGAATACAATGAGCAGTTCTTC.

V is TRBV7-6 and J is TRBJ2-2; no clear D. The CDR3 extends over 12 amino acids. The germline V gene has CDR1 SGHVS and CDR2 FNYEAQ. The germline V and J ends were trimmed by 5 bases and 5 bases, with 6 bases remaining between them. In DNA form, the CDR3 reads TGTGCCAGCAGCCCGTTAACCGGGGAGCTGTTTTTT. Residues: CASSPLTGELFF.

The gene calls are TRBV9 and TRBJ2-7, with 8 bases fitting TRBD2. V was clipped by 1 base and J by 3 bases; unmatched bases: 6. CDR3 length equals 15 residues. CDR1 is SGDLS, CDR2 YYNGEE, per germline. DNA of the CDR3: TGTGCCAGCAGCGTATCGACTAGCGCATTCTACGAGCAGTACTTC. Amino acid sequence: CASSVSTSAFYEQYF.

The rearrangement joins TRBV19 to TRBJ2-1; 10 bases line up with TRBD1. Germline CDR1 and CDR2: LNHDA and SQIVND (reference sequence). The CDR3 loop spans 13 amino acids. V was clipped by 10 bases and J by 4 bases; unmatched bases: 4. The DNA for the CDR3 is TGTGCCACCACGGGACAGGGGTACAATGAGCAGTTCTTC. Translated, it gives CATTGQGYNEQFF.

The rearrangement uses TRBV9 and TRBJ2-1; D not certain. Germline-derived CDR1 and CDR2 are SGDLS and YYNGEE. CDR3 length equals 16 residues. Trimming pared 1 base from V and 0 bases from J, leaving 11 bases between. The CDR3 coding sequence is TGTGCCAGCAGCGTAATGGGCGGAAGCTCCTACAATGAGCAGTTCTTC. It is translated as CASSVMGGSSYNEQFF. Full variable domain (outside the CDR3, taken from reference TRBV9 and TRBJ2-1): DSGVTQTPKHLITATGQRVTLRCSPRSGDLSVYWYQQSLDQGLQFLIQYYNGEERAKGNILERFSAQQFPDLHSELNLSSLELGDSALYFCASSVMGGSSYNEQFFGPGTRLTVL.

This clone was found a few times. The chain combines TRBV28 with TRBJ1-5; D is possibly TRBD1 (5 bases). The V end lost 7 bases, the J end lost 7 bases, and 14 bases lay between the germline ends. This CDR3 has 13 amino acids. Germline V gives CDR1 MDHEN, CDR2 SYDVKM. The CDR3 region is CASTGRSVQPQHF. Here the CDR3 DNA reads TGTGCCAGCACAGGGAGGAGTGTGCAGCCCCAGCATTTT. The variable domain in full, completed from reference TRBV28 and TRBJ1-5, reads DVKVTQSSRYLVKRTGEKVFLECVQDMDHENMFWYRQDPGLGLRLIYFSYDVKMKEKGDIPEGYSVSREKKERFSLILESASTNQTSMYLCASTGRSVQPQHFGDGTRLSIL.

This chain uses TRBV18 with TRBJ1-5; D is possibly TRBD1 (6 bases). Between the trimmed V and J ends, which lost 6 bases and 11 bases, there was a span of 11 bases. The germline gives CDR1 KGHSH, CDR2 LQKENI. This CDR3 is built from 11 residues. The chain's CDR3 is CASSLGTTQHF. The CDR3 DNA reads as TGTGCCAGCTCCCTCGGGACAACCCAGCATTTT.

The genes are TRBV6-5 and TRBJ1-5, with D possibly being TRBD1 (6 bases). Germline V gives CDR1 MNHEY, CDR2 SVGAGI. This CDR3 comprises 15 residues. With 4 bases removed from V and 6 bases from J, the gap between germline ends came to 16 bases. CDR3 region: CASSLDRSGVQPQHF. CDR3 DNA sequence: TGTGCCAGCAGTTTAGACAGGTCAGGAGTTCAGCCCCAGCATTTT.

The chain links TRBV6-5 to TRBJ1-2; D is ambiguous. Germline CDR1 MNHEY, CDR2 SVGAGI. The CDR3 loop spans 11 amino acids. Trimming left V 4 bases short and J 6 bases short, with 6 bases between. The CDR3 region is CASSWRDGYTF. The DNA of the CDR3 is TGTGCCAGCAGTTGGCGCGATGGCTACACCTTC.

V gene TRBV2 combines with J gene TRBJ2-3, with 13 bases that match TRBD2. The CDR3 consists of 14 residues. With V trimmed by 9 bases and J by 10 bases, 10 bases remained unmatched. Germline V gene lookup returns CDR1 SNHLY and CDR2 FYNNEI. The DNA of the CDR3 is TGTGCCAGTTCGGGACTAGCGGGATCTCAGGCGCAGTATTTT. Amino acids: CASSGLAGSQAQYF. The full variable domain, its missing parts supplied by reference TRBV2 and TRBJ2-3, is EPEVTQTPSHQVTQMGQEVILRCVPISNHLYFYWYRQILGQKVEFLVSFYNNEISEKSEIFDDQFSVERPDGSNFTLKIRSTKLEDSAMYFCASSGLAGSQAQYFGPGTRLTVL.

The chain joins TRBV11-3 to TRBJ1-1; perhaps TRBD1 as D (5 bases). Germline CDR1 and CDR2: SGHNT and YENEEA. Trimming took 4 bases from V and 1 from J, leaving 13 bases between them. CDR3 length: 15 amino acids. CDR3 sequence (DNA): TGTGCCAGCAGCTCCGCCGGGACCGGGAACACTGAAGCTTTCTTT. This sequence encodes CASSSAGTGNTEAFF. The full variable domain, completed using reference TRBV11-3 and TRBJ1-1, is EAGVVQSPRYKIIEKKQPVAFWCNPISGHNTLYWYLQNLGQGPELLIRYENEEAVDDSQLPKDRFSAERLKGVDSTLKIQPAELGDSAVYLCASSSAGTGNTEAFFGQGTRLTVV.